The clone carrying this T cell receptor beta chain was seen only once. The data derive from a study of blood T cell repertoires in COVID-19. Per the study methods: Amplification of reference gene primers provided the estimated nucleated cell counts. Clones were read by immunoSEQ multiplex PCR, and TCRdb kept only the in-frame ones, dropping some. That table supplies the V and J calls and clone size; D and trimming were determined from the DNA. The sample yields under 200,000 clones, approximately 84% seen once. Germline CDR1 is MNHNS and CDR2 is SASEGT. The CDR3 spans 16 residues. V dropped 2 bases and J dropped 1; count of bases not matched to a gene: 6.

The clonotype comes from a man younger than 35 with active or convalescent COVID-19. Material: peripheral blood. V and J are TRBV6-1 and TRBJ1-1, with 8 bases aligning to TRBD1. CDR3 in DNA: TGTGCCAGCAGTGAACAGGGGGCATTAGAGAACACTGAAGCTTTCTTT. As protein: CASSEQGALENTEAFF.